This entry lists 8 T cell receptor beta chains sequenced from one sample in a study of control samples from healthy donors and cancer patients. The data were produced by immunoSEQ multiplex PCR, yet TCRdb's version contains in-frame clones alone and is incomplete. The sample consists of nearly 55,000 clones, 95% to 97% of them appearing once. The specimen sequenced was blood. Source of these receptors: a woman aged 25 to 39 in good health.

Only one count was recorded for this clone. The chain recombines TRBV6-1 with TRBJ1-5; possibly TRBD1 for D (5 bases). Germline lookup yields CDR1 MNHNS and CDR2 SASEGT. V dropped 0 bases and J dropped 7 bases, with 10 bases sitting between them. The CDR3 has 14 amino acids. CDR3 bases: TGTGCCAGCAGTGAAGCGGGGGGTAACCAGCCCCAGCATTTT. Protein product: CASSEAGGNQPQHF.

CDR3 sequence reads: CASSLAGTGNTIYF. In DNA form, the CDR3 reads TGTGCCAGCAGCTTAGCTGGGACTGGAAACACCATATATTTT. The V gene is TRBV7-8, the J gene TRBJ1-3; D unclear. The CDR3 sequence is 14 residues long. Germline lookup yields CDR1 SGHVS and CDR2 FQNEAQ. Trimming pared 0 bases from V and 2 bases from J, leaving 5 bases between.

V usage is TRBV5-8 and J usage is TRBJ2-7, with TRBD2 matching 11 bases. Per the germline V gene, CDR1 is SGHTS and CDR2 is YDEGEE. The trim removed 0 bases at V and 6 bases at J, leaving 2 bases unmatched. The CDR3 has 14 amino acids. The CDR3: CASSLGLAGGEQYF. The CDR3 bases are TGTGCCAGCAGCTTGGGCCTAGCGGGAGGCGAGCAGTACTTC.

This clone was counted a single time. The chain couples TRBV7-2 to TRBJ2-1; 8 nucleotides match TRBD1. From germline, CDR1 is SGHTA and CDR2 FQGNSA. The CDR3 spans 17 residues. V shed 1 base and J 4 bases; nucleotides not matched to a gene: 9. In nucleotides, the CDR3 is TGTGCCAGCAGCTTAGTTTCCCGGACAGGGTCGTACAATGAGCAGTTCTTC. Translating it yields CASSLVSRTGSYNEQFF.

Written as DNA, the CDR3 is TGTGCCAGCAGCTTGGACCGAGCGGGAGGACCTGATGAGCAGTTCTTC. This codes for CASSLDRAGGPDEQFF. The chain employs TRBV5-4 and TRBJ2-1; 9 nucleotides line up with TRBD2. The germline gives CDR1 SGHNT, CDR2 YYREEE (reference sequence). J lost 8 bases, V lost 0 bases, and 9 bases had no gene match. The CDR3 runs to 16 residues.

The chain has TRBV28 and TRBJ1-5; unclear D gene. The germline V gene encodes CDR1 MDHEN and CDR2 SYDVKM. V gave up 7 bases and J gave up 0 bases, with 7 bases separating them. The CDR3 totals 13 residues. The CDR3 loop reads CASIRNSNQPQHF. The CDR3 bases are TGTGCCAGCATCCGAAATAGCAATCAGCCCCAGCATTTT.

This chain joins TRBV19 and TRBJ2-5; TRBD1 aligns across 7 bases. There are 14 residues in the CDR3. V was pared by 5 bases and J by 5 bases, with 8 bases of the junction left unmatched. Germline values: CDR1 LNHDA, CDR2 SQIVND (reference sequence). This chain's CDR3 is CASSVRTGTETQYF. The CDR3, as DNA: TGTGCCAGTAGTGTAAGGACAGGAACGGAGACCCAGTACTTC.

The CDR3 nucleotides read TGTGCCAGCAGCTTCATGGGAGATCTCCATAACTATGGCTACACCTTC. As protein: CASSFMGDLHNYGYTF. This chain uses TRBV7-2 with TRBJ1-2; D gene unclear. This CDR3 has 16 amino acids. V dropped 3 bases and J dropped 1 base, with 15 bases sitting between them. Germline CDR1 is SGHTA and CDR2 is FQGNSA.